These 20 T cell receptor beta chains were sequenced from one sample in a study of T-cell reconstitution after alpha-beta-depleted transplantation in children. Researchers prepared the TCRbeta library using unique molecular identifiers, the study reports. One entry per CDR3 protein results from TCRdb running MiXCR on the PCR reads. The sample carries hundreds of thousands of distinct CDR3 sequences, 13% recorded once. The sample here was PBMCs, taken before TCRalphabeta/CD19-depleted stem cell transplant. Receptors were obtained from a girl aged 2 to 9 with congenital amegakaryocytic thrombocytopenia, due to receive a stem cell transplant.

This sequence joins TRBV7-2 and TRBJ2-1, with D perhaps matching TRBD2 (7 bases). The CDR3 loop spans 15 amino acids. Germline CDR1 is SGHTA and CDR2 is FQGNSA. V was shortened by 0 bases and J by 6 bases, with 12 bases between the two germline ends. The CDR3: CASSLAGGPFNEQFF. The CDR3 bases are TGTGCCAGCAGCTTAGCGGGGGGGCCTTTCAATGAGCAGTTCTTC. The complete variable domain, with remaining parts taken from reference TRBV7-2 and TRBJ2-1, reads GAGVSQSPSNKVTEKGKDVELRCDPISGHTALYWYRQSLGQGLEFLIYFQGNSAPDKSGLPSDRFSAERTGGSVSTLTIQRTQQEDSAVYLCASSLAGGPFNEQFFGPGTRLTVL.

As to this clonotype: A much larger clonotype is one base distant, so this may be a read error. The V call is TRBV5-1, the J call TRBJ2-1; D remains ambiguous. This CDR3 comprises 13 residues. Germline CDR1 SGHRS, CDR2 YFSETQ. The CDR3 nucleotides read TGCGTCAGCAGCTTGGTTCGGCCCAATGAGCAGTTCTTC. This sequence encodes CVSSLVRPNEQFF.

The V call is TRBV28, the J call TRBJ2-3, with D perhaps TRBD2 (5 bases). Trimming removed 5 bases from V and 2 bases from J, with 20 bases in between. CDR1 is MDHEN and CDR2 is SYDVKM in the germline V gene. This CDR3 region has 17 residues. CDR3 residues: CASSRPTSRPSTDTQYF. In nucleotides, the CDR3 is TGTGCCAGCAGTCGACCCACTAGTCGTCCATCCACAGATACGCAGTATTTT.

The rearrangement uses TRBV20-1 and TRBJ2-7; TRBD2 agrees at 9 bases. This CDR3 comprises 13 residues. The junction had 2 bases not matched to a gene; V was cut back by 3 bases and J by 2 bases. Germline CDR1 reads DFQATT; CDR2 reads SNEGSKA (reference sequence). The CDR3 coding sequence is TGCAGTGCTAGGCCTAGCGGGGCCTACGAGCAGTACTTC. This translates into CSARPSGAYEQYF.

Concerning this clonotype: A much larger clone is a single base away; this may be a read error. V and J are TRBV29-1 and TRBJ1-5; no clear D gene. Germline lookup yields CDR1 SQVTM and CDR2 ANQGSEA. The CDR3 totals 9 residues. CDR3 in DNA: TGCAGCGCCCGTCCGCCCCATCATTTT. This sequence encodes CSARPPHHF.

Ten or more counts support this clonotype. The rearrangement joins TRBV20-1 to TRBJ2-3; TRBD1 might be the D (7 bases). V lost 7 bases to trimming and J lost 2 bases, with 22 bases between them. Germline assignment: CDR1 DFQATT and CDR2 SNEGSKA (reference sequence). The CDR3 runs 16 residues. The CDR3 DNA is TGCAGTGGGGTAGTCGGAGGGGGCGGCAACACAGATACGCAGTATTTT. Translated, it gives CSGVVGGGGNTDTQYF.

This chain uses TRBV6-5 with TRBJ1-2, with 11 bases identical to TRBD1. This CDR3 is 16 amino acids long. V trimming: 2 bases; J trimming: 6 bases; junction bases outside the gene matches: 8. Germline values: CDR1 MNHEY, CDR2 SVGAGI. The CDR3 spells CASSYADGTGGDGYTF. CDR3 in DNA: TGTGCCAGCAGTTACGCCGATGGGACAGGGGGAGATGGCTACACCTTC.

The table lists this clonotype with a few counts. V gene TRBV11-2 combines with J gene TRBJ2-1; 11 bases are shared with TRBD2. Germline CDR1 and CDR2: SGHAT and FQNNGV. The length of the CDR3 is 21 residues. V trimming: 2 bases; J trimming: 8 bases; junction bases outside the gene matches: 23. For the CDR3, the DNA is TGTGCCAGCAGCTTACCCCTTACGCTAGCGGGAGGTTCGGGCCTTTTGGATGAGCAGTTCTTC. Amino acid sequence: CASSLPLTLAGGSGLLDEQFF.

This clonotype was found many times. The chain combines TRBV15 with TRBJ2-2; D is unresolved. CDR3 size: 13 residues. Germline V gene data show CDR1 as LNHNV and CDR2 as YYDKDF (reference sequence). V was trimmed by 3 bases and J by 4 bases, leaving 6 bases between them. The CDR3 coding sequence is TGTGCCACCAGCAGGGAAGGCACCGGGGAGCTGTTTTTT. Translating gives CATSREGTGELFF.

The chain combines TRBV12-3 or TRBV12-4 with TRBJ1-3; 8 bases fit TRBD1. The CDR3 runs 11 residues. After removal of 6 bases from V and 13 bases from J, the junction contained 5 bases not matched to a gene. This chain's CDR3 is CASRTGTGIYF. CDR3 sequence (DNA): TGTGCCAGCAGAACCGGGACAGGAATATATTTT.

This clonotype has a handful of counts. The V and J genes are TRBV5-5 and TRBJ2-1, with TRBD2 identical over 7 bases. The V gene end was trimmed by 4 bases and the J gene end by 2 bases; junction bases not matched to a gene: 9. Germline CDR1 is SGHKS and CDR2 is YYEKEE (reference sequence). This CDR3 has 16 residues. This chain's CDR3 is CASSSTGTNTYNEQFF. Here the CDR3 DNA reads TGTGCCAGCAGCAGCACCGGGACTAACACCTACAATGAGCAGTTCTTC. The complete variable domain, with remaining parts taken from reference TRBV5-5 and TRBJ2-1, reads DAGVTQSPTHLIKTRGQQVTLRCSPISGHKSVSWYQQVLGQGPQFIFQYYEKEERGRGNFPDRFSARQFPNYSSELNVNALLLGDSALYLCASSSTGTNTYNEQFFGPGTRLTVL.

The table lists this clonotype with a few counts. The chain combines TRBV24-1 with TRBJ1-1; D remains unclear. Germline assignment: CDR1 KGHDR and CDR2 SFDVKD. Trimming removed 3 bases from V and 1 base from J, with 8 bases in between. This CDR3 contains 14 residues. The CDR3 DNA reads as TGTGCCACCAGTGATACCGGCTCGAACACTGAAGCTTTCTTT. Its translation is CATSDTGSNTEAFF.

This sequence joins TRBV5-1 and TRBJ1-4; D gene ambiguous. Germline V gene data show CDR1 as SGHRS and CDR2 as YFSETQ. V was trimmed by 4 bases and J by 4 bases, leaving 17 bases between them. This CDR3 spans 16 amino acids. In DNA, the CDR3 is TGCGCCAGCAGCCCGGACGCTTACGGAATTAATGAAAAACTGTTTTTT. Its protein product is CASSPDAYGINEKLFF.

This clonotype was recorded at least ten times. The chain is built from TRBV5-1 and TRBJ1-4; D uncertain. Germline CDR1 SGHRS, CDR2 YFSETQ. The CDR3 has 15 residues. Trimming stripped 4 bases from V and 3 bases from J, with 13 bases between. CDR3: CASSPGRASNEKLFF. The CDR3 region has the DNA TGCGCCAGCAGCCCGGGTCGGGCCTCTAATGAAAAACTGTTTTTT.

In its sample, this clonotype was seen a few times. The chain recombines TRBV7-9 with TRBJ2-7, with TRBD2 as a possible D gene (6 bases). CDR3 length: 14 amino acids. The V gene's germline CDR1 is SEHNR and CDR2 FQNEAQ (reference sequence). Trimming cost V 5 bases and J 2 bases, with 13 bases left between them. Here the CDR3 reads CASSLTLATYEQYF. The CDR3 coding sequence is TGTGCCAGCAGCCTCACTCTAGCGACCTACGAGCAGTACTTC.

The CDR3 coding sequence is TGCAGTGCTAGAGACAGCCGTCTGGGGAGCCAAGAGACCCAGTACTTC. Protein product: CSARDSRLGSQETQYF. The chain combines TRBV20-1 with TRBJ2-5, with D possibly matching TRBD2 (5 bases). CDR3 length equals 16 residues. Germline V gene sequence: CDR1 DFQATT, CDR2 SNEGSKA (reference sequence). V was clipped by 0 bases and J by 1 base, with 15 bases between them.

The chain has TRBV7-9 and TRBJ1-1; no reliable D call. Germline V gives CDR1 SEHNR, CDR2 FQNEAQ (reference sequence). This CDR3 has 13 amino acids. The V and J ends lost 2 bases and 0 bases respectively, with 4 bases between them. CDR3 in DNA: TGTGCCAGCAGCTTATTCATGAACACTGAAGCTTTCTTT. It specifies CASSLFMNTEAFF. Full variable domain (outside the CDR3, taken from reference TRBV7-9 and TRBJ1-1): DTGVSQNPRHKITKRGQNVTFRCDPISEHNRLYWYRQTLGQGPEFLTYFQNEAQLEKSRLLSDRFSAERPKGSFSTLEIQRTEQGDSAMYLCASSLFMNTEAFFGQGTRLTVV.

In this sample, this clonotype turned up a few times. This chain uses TRBV10-3 with TRBJ2-7; 10 nucleotides match TRBD2. The CDR3 sequence is 17 residues long. V gave up 0 bases and J gave up 3 bases; unmatched junction bases: 8. The germline CDR1 and CDR2 sequences are ENHRY and SYGVKD. The CDR3 bases are TGTGCCATCAGTGAGTCGGTGGGGATAGCGGGAGGCTACGAGCAGTACTTC. Translating gives CAISESVGIAGGYEQYF.

This clonotype was seen ten or more times. V is TRBV5-1 and J is TRBJ2-3; maybe TRBD1 (6 bases). CDR1 is SGHRS and CDR2 is YFSETQ in the germline V gene. V shed 4 bases and J shed 6 bases, with 9 bases lying between them. The CDR3 totals 12 residues. The DNA for the CDR3 is TGCGCCAGCAGCCCAGGGGCGGATACGCAGTATTTT. It is translated as CASSPGADTQYF.

The rearrangement joins TRBV20-1 to TRBJ1-1, with a possible D match to TRBD1 (6 bases). The length of the CDR3 is 15 residues. The ends were cut back, 3 bases at V and 4 bases at J, with 18 bases in the middle. The germline V gene encodes CDR1 DFQATT and CDR2 SNEGSKA (reference sequence). CDR3 sequence: CSASPPRGGSTEAFF. DNA for the CDR3: TGCAGTGCTAGTCCGCCCAGGGGAGGATCCACTGAAGCTTTCTTT.